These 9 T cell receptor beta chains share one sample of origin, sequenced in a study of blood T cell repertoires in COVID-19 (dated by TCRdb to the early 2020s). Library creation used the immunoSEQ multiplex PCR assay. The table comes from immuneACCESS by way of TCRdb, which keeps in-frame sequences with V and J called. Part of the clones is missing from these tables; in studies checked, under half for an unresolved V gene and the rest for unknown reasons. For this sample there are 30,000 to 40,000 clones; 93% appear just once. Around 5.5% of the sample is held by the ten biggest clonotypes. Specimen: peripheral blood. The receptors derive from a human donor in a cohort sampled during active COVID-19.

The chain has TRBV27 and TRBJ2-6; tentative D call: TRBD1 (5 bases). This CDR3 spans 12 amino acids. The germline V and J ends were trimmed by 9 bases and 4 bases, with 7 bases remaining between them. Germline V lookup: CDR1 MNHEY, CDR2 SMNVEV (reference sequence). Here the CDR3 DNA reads TGTGCCAGTGCAGGGGGGGCCAACGTCCTGACTTTC. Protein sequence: CASAGGANVLTF.

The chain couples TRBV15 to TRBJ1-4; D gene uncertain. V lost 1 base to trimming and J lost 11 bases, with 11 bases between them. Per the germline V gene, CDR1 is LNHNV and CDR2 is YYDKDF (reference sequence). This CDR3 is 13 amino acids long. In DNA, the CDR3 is TGTGCCACCAGCAGAGGTTCGGACTACAAACTGTTTTTT. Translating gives CATSRGSDYKLFF.

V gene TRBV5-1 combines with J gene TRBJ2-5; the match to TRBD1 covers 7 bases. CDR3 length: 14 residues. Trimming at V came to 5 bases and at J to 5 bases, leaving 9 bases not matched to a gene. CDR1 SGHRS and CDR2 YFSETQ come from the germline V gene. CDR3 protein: CASRLTGTFETQYF. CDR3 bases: TGCGCCAGCAGATTGACAGGGACGTTTGAGACCCAGTACTTC.

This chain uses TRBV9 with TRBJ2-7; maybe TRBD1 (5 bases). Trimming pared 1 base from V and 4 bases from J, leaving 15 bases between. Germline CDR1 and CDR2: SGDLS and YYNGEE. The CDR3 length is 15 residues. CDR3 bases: TGTGCCAGCAGCGTATCCACAGGAGAAGTTTACGAGCAGTACTTC. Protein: CASSVSTGEVYEQYF.

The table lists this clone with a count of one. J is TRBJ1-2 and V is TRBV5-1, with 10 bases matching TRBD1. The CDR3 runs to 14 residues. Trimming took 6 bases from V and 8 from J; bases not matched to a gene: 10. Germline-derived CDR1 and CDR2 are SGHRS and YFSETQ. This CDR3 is CASNSGQGTGGYTF. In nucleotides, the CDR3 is TGCGCCAGCAACTCGGGACAGGGGACGGGCGGCTACACCTTC.

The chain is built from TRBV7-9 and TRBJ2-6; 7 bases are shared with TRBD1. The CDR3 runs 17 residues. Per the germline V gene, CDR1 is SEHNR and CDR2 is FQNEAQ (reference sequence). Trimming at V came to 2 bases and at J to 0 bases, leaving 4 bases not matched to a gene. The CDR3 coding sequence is TGTGCCAGCAGCTTAACCGGGACAGCCTCTGGGGCCAACGTCCTGACTTTC. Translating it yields CASSLTGTASGANVLTF.

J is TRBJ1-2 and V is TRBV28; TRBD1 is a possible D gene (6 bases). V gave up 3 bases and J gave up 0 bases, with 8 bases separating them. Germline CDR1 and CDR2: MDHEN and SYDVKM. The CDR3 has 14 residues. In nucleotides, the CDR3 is TGTGCCAGCAGTTTGGGGGCGGCTAACTATGGCTACACCTTC. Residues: CASSLGAANYGYTF.

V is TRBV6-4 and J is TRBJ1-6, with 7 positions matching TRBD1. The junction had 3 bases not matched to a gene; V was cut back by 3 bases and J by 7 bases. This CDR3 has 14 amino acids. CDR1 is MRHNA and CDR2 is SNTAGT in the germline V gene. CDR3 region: CASSETGVNSPLHF. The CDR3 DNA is TGTGCCAGCAGTGAAACAGGGGTCAATTCACCCCTCCACTTT.

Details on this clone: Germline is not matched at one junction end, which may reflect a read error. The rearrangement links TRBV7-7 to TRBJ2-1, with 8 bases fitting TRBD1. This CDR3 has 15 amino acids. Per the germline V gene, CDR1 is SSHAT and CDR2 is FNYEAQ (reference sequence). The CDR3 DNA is TGTGCTAGCAGCTTAGGCAGGGGGCTGAACAATGAGCAGTTCTTC. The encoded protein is CASSLGRGLNNEQFF.